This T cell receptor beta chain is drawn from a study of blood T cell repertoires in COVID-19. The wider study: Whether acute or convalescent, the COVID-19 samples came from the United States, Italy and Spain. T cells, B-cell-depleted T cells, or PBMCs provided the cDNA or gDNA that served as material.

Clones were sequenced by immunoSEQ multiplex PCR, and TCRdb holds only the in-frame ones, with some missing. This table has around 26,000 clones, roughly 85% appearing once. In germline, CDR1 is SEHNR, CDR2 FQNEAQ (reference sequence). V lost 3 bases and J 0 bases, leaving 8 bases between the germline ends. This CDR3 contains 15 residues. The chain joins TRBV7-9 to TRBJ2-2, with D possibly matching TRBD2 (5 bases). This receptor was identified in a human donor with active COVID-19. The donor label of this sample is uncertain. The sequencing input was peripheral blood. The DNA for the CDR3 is TGTGCCAGCAGCTTGAGCGGTTCGAACACCGGGGAGCTGTTTTTT. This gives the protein CASSLSGSNTGELFF.